A selection of T cell receptor beta chains follows, all from one sample in a study of beta chain features in type 1 diabetes. The repertoire was sequenced with immunoSEQ multiplex PCR; TCRdb's copy has only in-frame clones and lacks some. The sample contains hundreds of thousands of clones, approximately 14% of which appear only once. Sequencing was done on a sample of naive CD4+ T cells from blood. These TCRs come from a young man with type 1 diabetes. CDR3s include the opening cysteine and the closing phenylalanine or tryptophan. Fields, in order: V gene, J gene, D gene, clone size, CDR3 DNA, CDR3 protein. D genes are given only for firm matches. Not every row has a clone size; where given, it reads once, few, many or a size class.

TRBV5-1	TRBJ2-7	TRBD1	few	TGCGCCAGCACCGACGAGGAGGGACAGGGGGATTACGAGCAGTACTTC	CASTDEEGQGDYEQYF
TRBV30	TRBJ2-7	TRBD2	NA	TGTGCCTGGAGTGGTAGCGGGGGTTACGAGCAGTACTTC	CAWSGSGGYEQYF
TRBV30	TRBJ1-5	NA	NA	TGTGCCTGGAGTGTTAGGGGGAATCAGCCCCAGCATTTT	CAWSVRGNQPQHF
TRBV28	TRBJ2-5	NA	few	TGTGCCAGCAGAACTGACAGGTCCCGAGAGTACTTC	CASRTDRSREYF
TRBV28	TRBJ2-3	TRBD2	few	TGTGCCAGCAAGCGGGAGGCACCAGATACGCAGTATTTT	CASKREAPDTQYF
TRBV4-1	TRBJ1-2	TRBD1	NA	TGCGCCAGCAGCCAAAACCCGGGACAGGGCGTCTATGGCTACACCTTC	CASSQNPGQGVYGYTF
TRBV5-1	TRBJ1-4	NA	NA	TGCGCCAGCAGTAAGACTGCAACTAATGAAAAACTGTTTTTT	CASSKTATNEKLFF
TRBV29-1	TRBJ2-7	TRBD2	few	TGCAGCGTGGTGAACCGGCTAGCGGGCGATAACGAGCAGTACTTC	CSVVNRLAGDNEQYF
TRBV9	TRBJ2-3	TRBD2	NA	TGTGCCAGTTCCCGTTCCCCACTAGCGGCCCGGCCAGATACGCAGTATTTT	CASSRSPLAARPDTQYF
TRBV29-1	TRBJ2-7	TRBD1	NA	TGCAGCGTTAATTCCGGGACAGGGGTCGAGCAGTACTTC	CSVNSGTGVEQYF
TRBV4-1	TRBJ2-4	TRBD1	few	TGCGCCAGCAGCCCCACGGGACAGCTGGGAAACATTCAGTACTTC	CASSPTGQLGNIQYF
TRBV19	TRBJ1-1	NA	NA	TGTGCCAGTAGTCTCACAGGAAACACTGAAGCTTTCTTT	CASSLTGNTEAFF
TRBV19	TRBJ2-6	TRBD1	few	TGTGCCAGTAGTATAAAGGGACAGGGAACGTCTGGGGCCAACGTCCTGACTTTC	CASSIKGQGTSGANVLTF
TRBV5-1	TRBJ2-1	NA	few	TGCGCCAGCAGCATGCAGGATAGCTCCTACAATGAGCAGTTCTTC	CASSMQDSSYNEQFF
TRBV29-1	TRBJ1-5	TRBD1	few	TGCAGCGGGGGGACAGGTAATCAGCCCCAGCATTTT	CSGGTGNQPQHF
TRBV4-3	TRBJ1-2	NA	few	TGCGCCAGCAGCCAAGAGTCGGTCAGGGTGAAAGGCTACACCTTC	CASSQESVRVKGYTF
TRBV15	TRBJ2-6	NA	NA	TGTGCCACCAGAACAATGTTGGGCGGGGCCAACGTCCTGACTTTC	CATRTMLGGANVLTF
TRBV30	TRBJ1-2	NA	few	TGTGCCTGGACCATGCGGGACCGCAATCGTGGCTACACCTTC	CAWTMRDRNRGYTF
TRBV11-2	TRBJ2-2	TRBD2	NA	TGTGCCAGCAGCTTAGTGGGCGGGAGGGCCATTTTCGGGGAGCTGTTTTTT	CASSLVGGRAIFGELFF
TRBV27	TRBJ2-7	NA	few	TGTGCCAGCAGTCCCCTGGTGGCCCCCTACGAGCAGTACTTC	CASSPLVAPYEQYF
TRBV5-6	TRBJ2-7	TRBD2	NA	TGTGCCAGCAGCTTGTGGGTAAATCTAGCGGGAGGAGTCCGGTACTTC	CASSLWVNLAGGVRYF
TRBV15	TRBJ2-2	TRBD1	NA	TGTGCCACCAGTGCGGGACAGGGTTTTCCCGGGGAGCTGTTTTTT	CATSAGQGFPGELFF
TRBV7-9	TRBJ1-1	TRBD1	few	TGTGCCAGCAGCTTCGACAGGGGGAGGACTGAAGCTTTCTTT	CASSFDRGRTEAFF
TRBV4-2	TRBJ1-1	NA	NA	TGTGCCAGCAGCCCCGGGTTTTTTCGGGGGGACACTGAAGCTTTCTTT	CASSPGFFRGDTEAFF
TRBV18	TRBJ2-1	TRBD2	NA	TGTGCCAGCTCACCACAAGCGGGGTCGTCCTACAATGAGCAGTTCTTC	CASSPQAGSSYNEQFF
TRBV18	TRBJ1-5	TRBD1	NA	TGTGCCAGCTCGCGGGACGAAACAGGGGCGGGTCAGCCCCAGCATTTT	CASSRDETGAGQPQHF
TRBV7-3	TRBJ1-1	TRBD1	few	TGTGCCAGCAGCGCTCAGGGGGCGCGAACGGACACTGAAGCTTTCTTT	CASSAQGARTDTEAFF
TRBV5-1	TRBJ2-1	TRBD2	few	TGCGCCAGCAGCTTGGCTCCCGGGAGGAGCTCCTACAATGAGCAGTTCTTC	CASSLAPGRSSYNEQFF
TRBV5-1	TRBJ2-5	NA	NA	TGCGCCAGCAGCTTGAGGGGCGGGAATCAAGAGACCCAGTACTTC	CASSLRGGNQETQYF
TRBV5-4	TRBJ1-5	NA	NA	TGTGCCAGCAGCTTGGATAGTCAGCCCCAGCATTTT	CASSLDSQPQHF
TRBV9	TRBJ2-5	NA	NA	TGTGCCAGCAGCGTAGGAAACAGGCCCTCGGGGACCCAGTACTTC	CASSVGNRPSGTQYF
TRBV6-6	TRBJ2-7	NA	NA	TGTGCCATCAGTGAGTCCCAGGACAAAACCTACGAGCAGTACTTC	CAISESQDKTYEQYF
TRBV5-1	TRBJ2-5	NA	NA	TGCGCCAGCAGCTTGGGACTGAGTGAGACCCAGTACTTC	CASSLGLSETQYF
TRBV7-6	TRBJ2-6	NA	NA	TGTGCCAGCAGCTTAGTTCACTCTGGGGCCAACGTCCTGACTTTC	CASSLVHSGANVLTF
TRBV15	TRBJ2-3	NA	NA	TGTGCCACCAGCAGACCCACAGGGTTATACACAGATACGCAGTATTTT	CATSRPTGLYTDTQYF
TRBV18	TRBJ2-7	TRBD1	NA	TGTGCCAGCTCACGAGGGACAGGGACCAACGAGCAGTACTTC	CASSRGTGTNEQYF
TRBV2	TRBJ2-6	NA	few	TGTGCCAGCTGTCCTTCTGGGGCCAACGTCCTGACTTTC	CASCPSGANVLTF
TRBV28	TRBJ2-3	TRBD2	few	TGTGCCAGCGGATTCCTTCTAGCGGGAGGGAGAGATACGCAGTATTTT	CASGFLLAGGRDTQYF
TRBV15	TRBJ2-1	NA	few	TGTGCCACCAGCAGAGAGAGCGGGCGGTATAACAATGAGCAGTTCTTC	CATSRESGRYNNEQFF
TRBV7-9	TRBJ2-7	TRBD1	NA	TGTGCCAGCAGCTCCGGACAGGGAGCTTACTACGAGCAGTACTTC	CASSSGQGAYYEQYF
TRBV7-2	TRBJ1-2	TRBD1	few	TGTGCCAGCAGCTGGGACAGATATGGCTACACCTTC	CASSWDRYGYTF
TRBV19	TRBJ2-3	TRBD2	NA	TGTGCCAGTAGTCATCGTAGCGGGACAAGCACAGATACGCAGTATTTT	CASSHRSGTSTDTQYF
TRBV7-2	TRBJ2-1	TRBD2	NA	TGTGCCAGCAGCTATAGCGGGAGCTCCTACAATGAGCAGTTCTTC	CASSYSGSSYNEQFF
TRBV6-1	TRBJ2-2	NA	NA	TGTGCCAGCAGTGAACGTCCCGGGGAGCTGTTTTTT	CASSERPGELFF
TRBV7-9	TRBJ1-5	NA	few	TGTGCCAGCAGCTTAGGTGGAGGAAGCAATCAGCCCCAGCATTTT	CASSLGGGSNQPQHF
TRBV28	TRBJ2-3	NA	NA	TGTGCCAGCATGGGGGCGGGAGCTAGCACAGATACGCAGTATTTT	CASMGAGASTDTQYF
TRBV11-1	TRBJ2-2	TRBD2	NA	TGTGCCAGCAGCTCAGAAGGGACTAGAGTCACCGGGGAGCTGTTTTTT	CASSSEGTRVTGELFF
TRBV4-3	TRBJ1-4	NA	few	TGCGCCAGCAGCCAACCAGCAGGGGAATCTAATGAAAAACTGTTTTTT	CASSQPAGESNEKLFF
TRBV7-2	TRBJ1-5	NA	NA	TGTGCCAGCAGCATCGACGGGAATCAGCCCCAGCATTTT	CASSIDGNQPQHF
TRBV29-1	TRBJ2-7	TRBD1	NA	TGCAGCGTCGCCAACAGGGGGGAGCAGTACTTC	CSVANRGEQYF
TRBV30	TRBJ1-2	NA	few	TGTGCCTGGAGTTCAACAGGGTTCGATGGCTACACCTTC	CAWSSTGFDGYTF
TRBV2	TRBJ1-5	TRBD1	NA	TGTGCCAGCAGGGGGACAGGGAAGAACAATCAGCCCCAGCATTTT	CASRGTGKNNQPQHF
TRBV11-2	TRBJ1-4	TRBD1	NA	TGTGCCAGCAGCTTATCGCGGGGACAGTTTAATGAAAAACTGTTTTTT	CASSLSRGQFNEKLFF
TRBV2	TRBJ1-5	NA	NA	TGTGCCAGCCTGGGGCAGAGAGGCAATCAGCCCCAGCATTTT	CASLGQRGNQPQHF
TRBV28	TRBJ2-1	TRBD2	NA	TGTGCCAGCAGCCCGGGCGGGAGTAACAATGAGCAGTTCTTC	CASSPGGSNNEQFF
TRBV7-2	TRBJ2-1	TRBD2	few	TGTGCCAGCAGCCGAGGGAGGGACTACAATGAGCAGTTCTTC	CASSRGRDYNEQFF
TRBV18	TRBJ1-2	TRBD1	NA	TGTGCCAGCTCAACGGGACAGGGCTATGGCTACACCTTC	CASSTGQGYGYTF
TRBV2	TRBJ2-7	NA	few	TGTGCCAGCAGCTTTAGCTCCTACGAGCAGTACTTC	CASSFSSYEQYF